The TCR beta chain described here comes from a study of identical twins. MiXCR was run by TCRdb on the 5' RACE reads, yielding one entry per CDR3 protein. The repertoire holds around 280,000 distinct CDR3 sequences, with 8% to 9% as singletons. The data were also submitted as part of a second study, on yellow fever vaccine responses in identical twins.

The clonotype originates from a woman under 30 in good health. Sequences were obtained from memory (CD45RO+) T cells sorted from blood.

For the CDR3, the DNA is TGTGCCAGCAGCCAAGAGAAGGGGGTCGGGACACTTCCCGACGAGCAGTACTTC. Its protein is CASSQEKGVGTLPDEQYF. The rearrangement joins TRBV3-1 to TRBJ2-7, with D tentatively TRBD1 (6 bases). Germline V gene lookup returns CDR1 LGHDT and CDR2 YNNKEL (reference sequence). V was clipped by 0 bases and J by 5 bases, with 23 bases between them. The CDR3 contains 18 residues.